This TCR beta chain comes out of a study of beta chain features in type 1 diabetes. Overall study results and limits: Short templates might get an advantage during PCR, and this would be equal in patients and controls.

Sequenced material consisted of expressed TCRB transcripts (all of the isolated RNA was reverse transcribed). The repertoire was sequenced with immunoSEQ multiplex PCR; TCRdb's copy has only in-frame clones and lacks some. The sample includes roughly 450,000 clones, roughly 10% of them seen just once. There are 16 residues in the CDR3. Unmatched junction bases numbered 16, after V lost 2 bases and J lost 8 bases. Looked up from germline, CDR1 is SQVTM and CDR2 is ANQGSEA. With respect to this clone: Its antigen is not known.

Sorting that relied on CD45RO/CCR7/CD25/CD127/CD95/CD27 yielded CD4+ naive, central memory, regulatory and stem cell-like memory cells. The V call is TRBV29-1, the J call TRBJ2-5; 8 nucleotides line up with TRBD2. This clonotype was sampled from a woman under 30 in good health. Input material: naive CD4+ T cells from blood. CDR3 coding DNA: TGCAGCGTTGAACCACTCAGTACTACGGGAGGGGCCACCCAGTACTTC. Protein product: CSVEPLSTTGGATQYF.